The present entry profiles one TCR beta chain with its context. Its target is unknown. The entry originates in a study of blood T cells in healthy people across ages. A J-beta primer mix and a sample-barcoded 5' primer were used in a second PCR of about 6 to 12 cycles. TCRdb analysed the 5' RACE reads with MiXCR anew, one entry per CDR3 protein. This sample has about 680,000 distinct CDR3 sequences, with 49% found just once. Deletions cut 3 bases from V and 2 bases from J, with 10 bases between. There are 13 residues in the CDR3. Per germline, CDR1 DFQATT and CDR2 SNEGSKA (reference sequence). Study findings and constraints: In these data, TCR beta diversity tracked strongly with naive T cell percentage.

Each sample yielded at least 7 million isolated PBMCs. This clonotype was obtained from a woman in her sixties or seventies in good health. V is TRBV20-1 and J is TRBJ1-2, with D possibly TRBD1 on 6 matching bases. Specimen: blood. CDR3 sequence reads: CSARPGQNYGYTF. CDR3 nucleotides: TGCAGTGCTAGGCCCGGACAGAACTATGGCTACACCTTC.